The sequence of this T cell receptor (beta chain) was determined in a study of cytomegalovirus exposure and HLA in healthy donors. Libraries were prepared by immunoSEQ multiplex PCR; TCRdb keeps only in-frame clonotypes and omits some of them. The repertoire has around 98,000 clones, approximately 88% of them found once; the top ten carry approximately 4%. Comment on this clone: Antigen: not known.

General study results and limits: Published work reported that the classifier diagnosed cytomegalovirus status with high specificity and sensitivity. The study put under 200 TCR beta chains on its list as cytomegalovirus-associated.

This receptor was taken from a woman aged 25 to 39 in good health and CMV-seronegative. The sample comprised PBMCs.

The CDR3 loop reads CASSTQGPQPQHF. The CDR3, as DNA: TGTGCCAGTAGTACGCAGGGCCCTCAGCCCCAGCATTTT. The rearrangement uses TRBV19 and TRBJ1-5; D might be TRBD1 (5 bases). The V and J ends lost 4 bases and 6 bases respectively, with 10 bases between them. Germline CDR1 LNHDA, CDR2 SQIVND (reference sequence). This CDR3 is 13 amino acids long.